A selection of T cell receptor beta chains follows, all from one sample in a study of blood T cell repertoires in COVID-19. Here immunoSEQ multiplex PCR was the method, and the copy in TCRdb shows in-frame clones only, minus some. Of 170,000 or so clones listed, more than 75% are singletons. The sample consisted of peripheral blood. These receptors all come from a man in his forties with active or convalescent COVID-19. The CDR3 runs from the conserved cysteine through the conserved F or W. The D gene is left open where the match is weak. Rows give clone size only sometimes, using once, few, many, or a class for an expanded clone.

abundance	v_gene	j_gene	d_gene	CDR3nt	CDR3aa
.	TRBV6-1	TRBJ2-7	.	TGTGCCAGCAGTGACAACTCATACGAGCAGTACTTC	CASSDNSYEQYF
.	TRBV28	TRBJ2-4	TRBD2	TGTGCCAGCGGGGACTACCGGACCCGTGTAGCCAAAAACATTCAGTACTTC	CASGDYRTRVAKNIQYF
.	TRBV7-9	TRBJ1-6	TRBD1	TGTGCCAGCAGCCCGACAGGGTCAAATTCACCCCTCCACTTT	CASSPTGSNSPLHF
.	TRBV2	TRBJ1-5	.	TGTGCCAGCAGTGACTGGAGGCCCAGGGGAAATCAGCCCCAGCATTTT	CASSDWRPRGNQPQHF
.	TRBV7-3	TRBJ2-3	.	TGTGCCAGCAGCTTAAATGGCCCTAGCACAGATACGCAGTATTTT	CASSLNGPSTDTQYF
.	TRBV6-5	TRBJ2-7	TRBD1	TGTGCCAGCAGCCAACAGGGGGCGCACGAGCAGTACTTC	CASSQQGAHEQYF
.	TRBV7-9	TRBJ1-2	TRBD1	TGTGCCAGCAGCTCCCCCGGGACAGGGAGGGATTGGGGCTACACCTTC	CASSSPGTGRDWGYTF
.	TRBV3-1/TRBV3-2	TRBJ2-5	TRBD2	TGTGCCAGCAGCTTCCTCGGGACTAGCGGTTTGCAAGAGACCCAGTACTTC	CASSFLGTSGLQETQYF
.	TRBV5-4	TRBJ1-4	TRBD1	TGTGCCAGCAGCGAACAGGGGGGGAATGAAAAACTGTTTTTT	CASSEQGGNEKLFF
.	TRBV5-1	TRBJ2-3	TRBD1	TGCGCCAGCAGCCTGGGAGGACAGGGTAGCACAGATACGCAGTATTTT	CASSLGGQGSTDTQYF
.	TRBV27	TRBJ1-1	TRBD1	TGTGCCAGCAGTTTATCTTACCTACAGGGGAAGAACACTGAAGCTTTCTTT	CASSLSYLQGKNTEAFF
.	TRBV18	TRBJ2-3	.	TGTGCCAGTGAATTGGGAGCGACAGATACGCAGTATTTT	CASELGATDTQYF
.	TRBV9	TRBJ1-2	.	TGTGCCAGCAGCGGTCTTAACTATGGCTACACCTTC	CASSGLNYGYTF
once	TRBV6-2/TRBV6-3	TRBJ1-5	.	TGTGCCAGCAGCCCCGTGAGGGGAGGGCAGCCCCAGCATTTT	CASSPVRGGQPQHF
.	TRBV12-3/TRBV12-4	TRBJ1-2	.	TGTGCCAGCAGTTCGGTTCGGTATGGCTACACCTTC	CASSSVRYGYTF
once	TRBV19	TRBJ2-2	TRBD2	TGTGCCAGTATGCCCCTAGCGGGGGGGTTTGACGGGGAGCTGTTTTTT	CASMPLAGGFDGELFF
.	TRBV7-9	TRBJ1-4	.	TGTGCCAGCAGCCCATCCTCGTCACCTTCGGGGGACCCTGAGGAAAAACTGTTTTTT	CASSPSSSPSGDPEEKLFF
.	TRBV5-5	TRBJ2-5	.	TGTGCCAGCAGCTGGTGGACAGTCGGTTTCGAGACCCAGTACTTC	CASSWWTVGFETQYF
.	TRBV27	TRBJ1-6	.	TGTGCCAGCAGCCTCGTTGGGGCTAATTCACCCCTCCACTTT	CASSLVGANSPLHF
few	TRBV6-5	TRBJ1-6	TRBD1	TGTGCCAGCAGGGGACAGGGGGCTAATTCACCCCTCCACTTT	CASRGQGANSPLHF
.	TRBV4-2	TRBJ2-1	TRBD2	TGTGCCAGCAGCCAAGAGAGCGGGGGGTGGCACAATGAGCAGTTCTTC	CASSQESGGWHNEQFF
once	TRBV4-2	TRBJ2-7	TRBD2	TGTGCCAGCAGCCAAGATGGCGGGGGGTCCTACGAGCAGTACTTC	CASSQDGGGSYEQYF
.	TRBV7-2	TRBJ2-1	.	TGTGCCAGCAGCTTAGCAAGCCTTCACAATGAGCAGTTCTTC	CASSLASLHNEQFF
.	TRBV5-1	TRBJ1-1	.	TGCGCCAGCAGCTTGGGGGGCGCGAACACTGAAGCTTTCTTT	CASSLGGANTEAFF
.	TRBV7-2	TRBJ2-1	.	TGTGCCAGCAGCATCCGGACTGTGTACAATGAGCAGTTCTTC	CASSIRTVYNEQFF
once	TRBV7-8	TRBJ2-5	.	TGTGCCAGCAGCTTAGCCGTCAACAGTCAAGAGACCCAGTACTTC	CASSLAVNSQETQYF
once	TRBV19	TRBJ2-3	TRBD1	TGTGCCAGTAAGGGGGCTAGCATTCATACGCAGTATTTT	CASKGASIHTQYF
.	TRBV4-1	TRBJ2-2	.	TGCGCCAGCAGCCAACTAGGGGCCGGGGAGCTGTTTTTT	CASSQLGAGELFF
.	TRBV4-1	TRBJ1-2	TRBD1	TGCGCCAGCAGACAAATGGTAGGACAGGTAACCGGTGGCTACACCTTC	CASRQMVGQVTGGYTF
.	TRBV6-5	TRBJ1-2	TRBD1	TGTGCCAGCAGGCCCACAGGGGTATATGGCTACACCTTC	CASRPTGVYGYTF
.	TRBV28	TRBJ1-2	.	TGTGCCAGCAGTTTTAGTGGCGGTACGAATGGCTACACCTTC	CASSFSGGTNGYTF
once	TRBV7-9	TRBJ2-7	.	TGTGCCAGCAGCTCGACCACGGGGGGCCCCTACGAGCAGTACTTC	CASSSTTGGPYEQYF
.	TRBV6-1	TRBJ1-5	TRBD1	TGTGCCAGCAGTGAGAGGGGACAGGGGCGAATACATAGCAATCAGCCCCAGCATTTT	CASSERGQGRIHSNQPQHF
.	TRBV6-6	TRBJ1-1	.	TGTGCCAGCAGTCTAACAGGGAATGAAGCTTTCTTT	CASSLTGNEAFF
.	TRBV30	TRBJ1-5	.	TGTGCCTGGAGTGACGGCCTAGGACAGCCCCAGCATTTT	CAWSDGLGQPQHF